A selection of T cell receptor beta chains follows, all from one sample in a study of blood T cell repertoires in COVID-19. This table comes from immunoSEQ multiplex PCR, and its TCRdb copy is limited to in-frame clones, with some not included. The sample lists approximately 140,000 clones, about four fifths occurring once. Sequencing was carried out using peripheral blood. The source of these receptors is a man younger than 40 with COVID-19, enrolled during active disease. Both conserved end residues are part of each CDR3. D genes are given only for firm matches. Expanded clones are given a class, and other clones once, few, many or no size at all.

v_gene	j_gene	abundance	d_gene	CDR3aa	CDR3nt
TRBV19	TRBJ2-5	-	-	CATRKGGSQETQYF	TGTGCCACCAGAAAAGGGGGAAGCCAAGAGACCCAGTACTTC
TRBV11-2	TRBJ2-7	-	TRBD1	CASSPGWTGDPYEQYF	TGTGCCAGCAGCCCCGGGTGGACAGGGGATCCCTACGAGCAGTACTTC
TRBV30	TRBJ1-6	-	-	CAWSRGSNSPLHF	TGTGCCTGGAGTCGGGGGTCAAATTCACCCCTCCACTTT
TRBV10-3	TRBJ2-1	-	TRBD2	CATFSGGYNEQFF	TGTGCCACCTTTTCGGGAGGGTACAATGAGCAGTTCTTC
TRBV30	TRBJ1-1	-	-	CAWRPPGPAGTEAFF	TGTGCCTGGAGGCCCCCGGGACCGGCGGGGACTGAAGCTTTCTTT
TRBV6-5	TRBJ1-1	-	-	CASSYSPGWKAEAFF	TGTGCCAGCAGTTACTCCCCGGGGTGGAAGGCTGAAGCTTTCTTT
TRBV19	TRBJ1-2	-	TRBD1	CASSPRGQGWHGYTF	TGTGCCAGTAGCCCAAGAGGACAGGGATGGCATGGCTACACCTTC
TRBV5-1	TRBJ2-7	-	TRBD1	CASSTDRGSGEQYF	TGCGCCAGCAGCACGGACAGGGGGTCGGGCGAGCAGTACTTC
TRBV10-3	TRBJ1-1	-	TRBD1	CAIRSALTGVNTEAFF	TGTGCCATCAGGTCCGCTTTGACAGGGGTGAACACTGAAGCTTTCTTT
TRBV10-3	TRBJ1-3	-	-	CAISPGGGSGNTIYF	TGTGCCATCAGTCCCGGGGGGGGCTCTGGAAACACCATATATTTT
TRBV28	TRBJ1-5	once	-	CASSLTGQPQHF	TGTGCCAGCAGTTTGACAGGTCAGCCCCAGCATTTT
TRBV10-3	TRBJ2-7	-	TRBD2	CAISFFPRSLAGETNEQYF	TGTGCCATCAGTTTCTTCCCCCGATCGTTAGCGGGAGAAACTAACGAGCAGTACTTC
TRBV2	TRBJ1-4	-	-	CASSRELNEKLFF	TGTGCCAGCTCCCGGGAGCTTAATGAAAAACTGTTTTTT
TRBV7-9	TRBJ2-7	-	-	CASSQDYYEQYF	TGTGCCAGCAGCCAGGACTACTACGAGCAGTACTTC
TRBV2	TRBJ1-5	-	-	CASSEATSDQPQHF	TGTGCCAGCAGTGAAGCGACTTCGGATCAGCCCCAGCATTTT
TRBV5-5	TRBJ1-5	few	-	CASSLAGGRSNQPQHF	TGTGCCAGCAGCTTAGCGGGGGGCCGTAGCAATCAGCCCCAGCATTTT
TRBV5-4	TRBJ1-2	-	TRBD1	CASSTIGQGTNYGYTF	TGTGCCAGCAGCACCATTGGACAGGGAACTAACTATGGCTACACCTTC
TRBV6-5	TRBJ2-2	-	-	CASSYSIQITGELFF	TGTGCCAGCAGTTACTCGATTCAGATCACCGGGGAGCTGTTTTTT
TRBV3-1/TRBV3-2	TRBJ1-3	-	-	CASSQDRGTGNTIYF	TGTGCCAGCAGCCAAGACAGGGGAACTGGAAACACCATATATTTT
TRBV6-5	TRBJ1-5	-	-	CASRTGTQGGQPQHF	TGTGCCAGCAGGACCGGGACCCAAGGGGGTCAGCCCCAGCATTTT
TRBV27	TRBJ1-4	-	-	CASSFGRTTNEKLFF	TGTGCCAGCAGTTTCGGGAGGACAACTAATGAAAAACTGTTTTTT
TRBV7-9	TRBJ1-5	-	TRBD1	CASSLTTGGNQPQHF	TGTGCCAGCAGCCTAACGACAGGGGGCAATCAGCCCCAGCATTTT
TRBV20-1	TRBJ2-5	-	-	CSARPDPLQYF	TGCAGTGCTAGACCAGATCCGCTGCAGTACTTC
TRBV5-1	TRBJ2-7	-	-	CASSLAGVNYEQYF	TGCGCCAGCAGCTTGGCGGGGGTGAACTACGAGCAGTACTTC
TRBV28	TRBJ1-5	-	-	CASSLGGRALGQPQHF	TGTGCCAGCAGTTTAGGTGGGAGGGCTCTCGGTCAGCCCCAGCATTTT
TRBV27	TRBJ2-3	-	-	CASSFAGGDTQYF	TGTGCCAGCAGTTTTGCCGGTGGAGATACGCAGTATTTT
TRBV9	TRBJ1-3	-	-	CASSVGGALSGNTIYF	TGTGCCAGCAGCGTAGGCGGGGCCCTCTCTGGAAACACCATATATTTT
TRBV28	TRBJ1-6	-	-	CASSLEGSYNSPLHF	TGTGCCAGCAGTTTGGAGGGTTCCTATAATTCACCCCTCCACTTT
TRBV5-4	TRBJ1-1	-	-	CASSSGGVSEAFF	TGTGCCAGCAGCTCGGGGGGGGTTTCTGAAGCTTTCTTT
TRBV6-5	TRBJ2-7	once	TRBD1	CCSSPTGGPYEQYF	TGTTGCTCCTCCCCGACAGGGGGCCCCTACGAGCAGTACTTC
TRBV28	TRBJ1-2	-	-	CASSFSYKFIGGTRGLQGGYTF	TGTGCCAGCAGTTTTTCATATAAATTCATTGGGGGCACAAGGGGCCTTCAGGGTGGCTACACCTTC
TRBV27	TRBJ2-7	-	-	CASSPLGRTTASGQYF	TGTGCCAGCAGTCCGCTAGGCAGGACTACCGCTTCGGGGCAGTACTTC
TRBV7-2	TRBJ2-5	-	-	CASSPSRPEGTQYF	TGTGCCAGCAGCCCCTCCCGGCCGGAGGGGACCCAGTACTTC
TRBV5-6	TRBJ2-2	-	TRBD1	CASISGTGGAWGGELFF	TGTGCCAGCATCTCCGGGACAGGGGGCGCGTGGGGCGGGGAGCTGTTTTTT
TRBV5-1	TRBJ2-7	-	TRBD1	CASSTSGTGAYEQYF	TGCGCCAGCAGCACATCCGGGACAGGGGCCTACGAGCAGTACTTC
TRBV11-2	TRBJ2-2	-	-	CASSLLRTSLGGELFF	TGTGCCAGCAGCTTGTTAAGGACTTCCCTCGGCGGGGAGCTGTTTTTT
TRBV27	TRBJ1-6	-	TRBD1	CASSVPGQSFVHF	TGTGCCAGCAGTGTCCCGGGACAGTCATTCGTCCACTTT
TRBV3-1/TRBV3-2	TRBJ2-5	-	-	CASSRGVQETQYF	TGTGCCAGCAGCCGCGGGGTCCAAGAGACCCAGTACTTC
TRBV7-9	TRBJ1-6	-	-	CASSSRMNSPLHF	TGTGCCAGCAGCTCTAGGATGAATTCACCCCTCCACTTT
TRBV29-1	TRBJ2-3	-	-	CSVVRFGEGTDTQYF	TGCAGCGTTGTTCGATTTGGAGAGGGCACAGATACGCAGTATTTT
TRBV7-3	TRBJ2-1	-	TRBD1	CASSLTDRAGEQFF	TGTGCCAGCAGCTTAACGGACAGGGCGGGAGAGCAGTTCTTC
TRBV30	TRBJ1-4	-	-	CALGGWGTNEKLFF	TGTGCCCTTGGGGGCTGGGGGACTAATGAAAAACTGTTTTTT
TRBV2	TRBJ2-7	-	TRBD1	CASSRRDRGNEQYF	TGTGCCAGCAGTCGTAGGGACAGGGGGAACGAGCAGTACTTC
TRBV7-9	TRBJ2-2	-	TRBD2	CASSPRSGRSAGELFF	TGTGCCAGCAGCCCTCGTAGCGGGAGATCGGCCGGGGAGCTGTTTTTT
TRBV28	TRBJ2-1	-	TRBD2	CASTTSGSYNEQFF	TGTGCCAGCACGACTAGCGGCTCCTACAATGAGCAGTTCTTC
TRBV10-3	TRBJ2-1	-	-	CAIGGGEQFF	TGTGCCATAGGCGGAGGTGAGCAGTTCTTC
TRBV9	TRBJ2-1	-	TRBD2	CASSARGTSGLTDEQFF	TGTGCCAGCAGCGCCCGCGGGACTAGCGGTCTAACAGATGAGCAGTTCTTC
TRBV6-6	TRBJ2-5	-	-	CASRRGQETQYF	TGTGCCAGCAGGAGGGGGCAAGAGACCCAGTACTTC
TRBV28	TRBJ2-3	-	-	CASRGGGSDTQYF	TGTGCCAGCAGGGGGGGTGGGTCGGATACGCAGTATTTT
TRBV6-5	TRBJ2-7	once	TRBD1	CASSSQGAVYEQYF	TGTGCCAGCAGTTCACAGGGGGCGGTCTACGAGCAGTACTTC